This T cell receptor (beta chain) appears in the sequencing data of a study of blood T cell repertoires in COVID-19. Study-level information: PBMCs, B-cell-depleted T cells, or T cells provided the cDNA or gDNA that made up the material.

Per the germline V gene, CDR1 is SEHNR and CDR2 is FQNEAQ (reference sequence). This CDR3 region has 14 residues. V shed 5 bases and J shed 3 bases, with 14 bases lying between them. Libraries were prepared by immunoSEQ multiplex PCR; TCRdb keeps only in-frame clonotypes and omits some of them. Among around 250,000 clones listed, 75% to 90% were seen once. The sample was PBMCs or T cells enriched from blood (not recorded which). The V call is TRBV7-9, the J call TRBJ2-7, with D unclear. This clonotype was sampled from a woman aged 45-65 years who had recovered from COVID-19. CDR3 sequence reads: CASSPQGVGYEQYF. CDR3 DNA: TGTGCCAGCAGCCCCCAAGGAGTGGGCTACGAGCAGTACTTC.